This TCR beta chain was documented in a study of vaccination effects on CD4 cells after COVID-19 (dated by TCRdb to between 2021 and 2024). Context from the whole study: To identify antigen-specific CD4+ T cell clonotypes by their expansion, the ViraFEST assay first stimulated PBMC with viral peptide pools and then applied TCR sequencing. Post-vaccine samples across the study were collected a median of 72 days after the second dose, with a range of 14 to 241. Fewer than 2.5 million PBMC per well were cultured in IMDM with 5% human AB serum, 10 IU/ml IL-2 and gentamicin, plus 10 ug/ml peptides. In both COVID-19 convalescent patients and infection-naive vaccine recipients, the study compared SARS-CoV-2 spike-specific CD4+ TCR repertoires from before mRNA vaccination with those from after it. Altogether, 10 COVID-19 convalescent patients and 4 SARS-CoV-2-naive healthy vaccine recipients made up the full study. Cultures from other donors in the study were sequenced with the Oncomine TCR Beta short-read assay on an Illumina iSeq 100. Broader findings and caveats from the paper: Marked clonal contraction was observed in both infection-induced and vaccine-induced clones at late post-vaccination timepoints, consistent with waning T cell responses. The study was limited by a small number of convalescent patients and lacked early post-infection timepoints. In healthy vaccine recipients, vaccine-induced clones were almost all SARS-CoV-2 mono-reactive, with only 1 of 255 cross-reactive with common cold coronaviruses.

CDR1 and CDR2 are drawn from the germline V gene (reference sequence): SEHNR, FQNEAQ. V sheds 1 base and J sheds 6 bases, leaving 6 bases between their ends. Measured from the cysteine to the phenylalanine, the CDR3 is 12 residues long. Just CDR3 DNA is preserved here, 36 bases in frame from base 1. Points on this clone: The antigen it recognizes is unknown. No much larger clone exists at a distance of one base, and base qualities are not known.

Libraries were constructed by the immunoSEQ multiplex PCR assay. DNA from the cultured and isolated CD4+ T cells underwent TCR beta CDR3 sequencing. The paper's processing steps were these. Non-productive TCR sequences were removed, reads were trimmed to the CDR3 region, and CDR3s of at least 7 amino acids were retained. Antigen-specific clonotypes were identified using the MANAFEST web app by comparison of expansion in peptide wells against reference cultures. To count as positive, a clone had to show expansion at FDR<0.05 compared with the reference and with all other wells, an odds ratio above 5, and a frequency above 0.1% in two replicate wells. Cross-reactive clonotypes were defined as significantly expanded in SARS-CoV-2 spike wells and in at least one common cold coronavirus spike condition. Levenshtein distance calculated with the stringdist R package was used to assess CDR3 similarity, and unrooted trees were constructed with ape in R 3.6.1. The source is immuneACCESS, and TCRdb retained only in-frame sequences with V and J called. Part of the clones is not carried over; for the studies checked, unresolved V genes explain less than half of this, and the remainder is unexplained. V and J calls plus clone size are reproduced from that table; the DNA served to infer D and trimming. In this sample the table shows 45,000 to 55,000 clones, 60% to 75% of which occur a single time. Clones ranked in the top ten supply around 6.7% of the sample.

After approximately 11 days of culture, CD4+ T cells were isolated with the EasySep CD4+ T cell isolation kit. Each participant received two doses of an mRNA SARS-CoV-2 vaccine, either BNT162b2 or mRNA-1273. The absence of prior SARS-CoV-2 infection in healthy vaccine recipients was confirmed by negative nucleocapsid antibodies before and after vaccination. Half of the culture medium was replaced with fresh IL-2-containing medium on days 3 and 7. Unless otherwise noted, each peptide stimulation condition was cultured in triplicate wells. PBMC were separated from whole blood using Ficoll-Paque Plus gradient centrifugation and were then either cryopreserved at -140C or used fresh. Genomic DNA was extracted from cultured CD4+ T cells with the QIAamp micro DNA kit.

The clonotype was recovered from a human donor who received a COVID-19 vaccine. The V gene is TRBV7-9 and the J gene is TRBJ2-5; the D gene cannot be resolved reliably. Sequencing used CD4+ T cells from PBMCs cultured without peptide, obtained after COVID-19 vaccination. The CDR3: CASSLDEQTQYF. The DNA sequence is given as TGTGCCAGCAGCTTAGATGAGCAGACCCAGTACTTC.